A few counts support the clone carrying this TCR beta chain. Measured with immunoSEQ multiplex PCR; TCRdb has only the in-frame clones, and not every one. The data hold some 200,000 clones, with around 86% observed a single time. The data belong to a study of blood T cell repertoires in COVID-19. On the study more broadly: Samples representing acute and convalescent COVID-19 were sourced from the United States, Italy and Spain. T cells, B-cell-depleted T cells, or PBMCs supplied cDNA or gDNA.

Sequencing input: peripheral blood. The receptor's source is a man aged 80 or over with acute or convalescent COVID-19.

CDR3 amino acids: CASRGQGIEKLFF. DNA of the CDR3: TGTGCCAGCAGGGGACAGGGGATTGAAAAACTGTTTTTT. V gene TRBV27 combines with J gene TRBJ1-4; 10 bases fit TRBD1. With V trimmed by 6 bases and J by 7 bases, 2 bases remained unmatched. The CDR3 covers 13 residues. Looked up from germline, CDR1 is MNHEY and CDR2 is SMNVEV (reference sequence).